Listed below are T cell receptor beta chains from one sample, sequenced in a study of cytomegalovirus exposure and HLA in healthy donors. Clones were sequenced by immunoSEQ multiplex PCR, and TCRdb holds only the in-frame ones, with some missing. Of about 140,000 clones in the sample, around 80% were seen once. The sequenced sample was PBMCs. Source of these receptors: a man aged 25 to 45 in good health and CMV-seronegative. CDR3s include the opening cysteine and the closing phenylalanine or tryptophan. The order of the fields is CDR3 DNA, CDR3 protein, V gene, clone size, D gene, J gene. The D gene is left open where the match is weak. Rows may omit the clone size; those that give it use once, few, many or a size class.

DNA: TGTGCCAGCAGTACTCACCCGGGGGGGGCGGTTGCAACTAATGAAAAACTGTTTTTT
CDR3: CASSTHPGGAVATNEKLFF
V: TRBV2
size: -
D: -
J: TRBJ1-4

DNA: TGTGCCAGCTCACCGCAAGCAGGGACCTACGAGCAGTACTTC
CDR3: CASSPQAGTYEQYF
V: TRBV18
size: once
D: -
J: TRBJ2-7

DNA: TGTGCCAGCAGTAGAAGACAGGGGGTTAGCAATCAGCCCCAGCATTTT
CDR3: CASSRRQGVSNQPQHF
V: TRBV28
size: few
D: TRBD1
J: TRBJ1-5

DNA: TGTGCCAGCAGCTTCTTTTTCAGCGGGGAGGCAGATACGCAGTATTTT
CDR3: CASSFFFSGEADTQYF
V: TRBV11-3
size: -
D: TRBD2
J: TRBJ2-3

DNA: TGTGCCAGCAGCTTAGACCGGAGTACAGATACGCAGTATTTT
CDR3: CASSLDRSTDTQYF
V: TRBV7-9
size: -
D: -
J: TRBJ2-3

DNA: TGCAGCGCTCGTGGACTAGCGGGAGGGAAGGGCGAGCAGTACTTC
CDR3: CSARGLAGGKGEQYF
V: TRBV29-1
size: -
D: TRBD2
J: TRBJ2-7

DNA: TGTGCCAGCAGTGAATACACTAGAAATCAGCCCCAGCATTTT
CDR3: CASSEYTRNQPQHF
V: TRBV2
size: -
D: -
J: TRBJ1-5

DNA: TGTGCCTGGAGGGACAGGGACAATCAGCCCCAGCATTTT
CDR3: CAWRDRDNQPQHF
V: TRBV30
size: -
D: TRBD1
J: TRBJ1-5

DNA: TGCGCCAGCAGCAGAGGGATAGCGGGAGATCATAATGAGCAGTTCTTC
CDR3: CASSRGIAGDHNEQFF
V: TRBV5-1
size: -
D: TRBD2
J: TRBJ2-1

DNA: TGTGCCAGTAGGGTCGTAGGGAGCACTGAAGCTTTCTTT
CDR3: CASRVVGSTEAFF
V: TRBV19
size: few
D: -
J: TRBJ1-1

DNA: TGCGCCAGCACCCTTGGGCCCAGATCTTTCCCCGATGGCTACACCTTC
CDR3: CASTLGPRSFPDGYTF
V: TRBV10-1
size: -
D: -
J: TRBJ1-2

DNA: TGTGCCAGTCTCCGAATCGGGGGGTCAATCTATGGCTACACCTTC
CDR3: CASLRIGGSIYGYTF
V: TRBV7-2
size: -
D: -
J: TRBJ1-2

DNA: TGTGCCAGCATGACGGCCGGGCAGCCCCAGCATTTT
CDR3: CASMTAGQPQHF
V: TRBV6-1
size: -
D: -
J: TRBJ1-5

DNA: TGTGCCAGCAGCTTCCCGGGACTAGCGGGGACCTACGAGCAGTACTTC
CDR3: CASSFPGLAGTYEQYF
V: TRBV7-2
size: few
D: TRBD2
J: TRBJ2-7

DNA: TGTGCCATCAGAGGACATGATCAGCCCCAGCATTTT
CDR3: CAIRGHDQPQHF
V: TRBV10-3
size: -
D: -
J: TRBJ1-5

DNA: TGTGCCAGCTCACCACTTAGCGCGGAGACCCAGTACTTC
CDR3: CASSPLSAETQYF
V: TRBV18
size: once
D: -
J: TRBJ2-5

DNA: TGTGCCAGCAGCTTAGCCTATGAGCAGTTCTTC
CDR3: CASSLAYEQFF
V: TRBV7-9
size: -
D: -
J: TRBJ2-1

DNA: TGTGCCAGCAGCTTAGCTCTCCGTCGGGGCTACGAGCAGTACTTC
CDR3: CASSLALRRGYEQYF
V: TRBV7-2
size: -
D: -
J: TRBJ2-7

DNA: TGTGCCAGCAGCTCCGGGGGCTCTGGGGCCAACGTCCTGACTTTC
CDR3: CASSSGGSGANVLTF
V: TRBV7-2
size: -
D: -
J: TRBJ2-6

DNA: TGTGCCAGCAGCTTAGTAGCGGGAGGGAGTGAGCAGTACTTC
CDR3: CASSLVAGGSEQYF
V: TRBV7-2
size: -
D: TRBD2
J: TRBJ2-5

DNA: TGTGCCAGCAGCCCCCGAGGCGACCCTGGGTCCTACGAGCAGTACTTC
CDR3: CASSPRGDPGSYEQYF
V: TRBV21-1
size: -
D: -
J: TRBJ2-7

DNA: TGTGCCAGCAGTACAGGGAGCCTCGACGGGGAGCTGTTTTTT
CDR3: CASSTGSLDGELFF
V: TRBV6-5
size: -
D: -
J: TRBJ2-2

DNA: TGTGCCAGCAGCGTAGACGGAGACCTTCTAAGTGAGCAGTTCTTC
CDR3: CASSVDGDLLSEQFF
V: TRBV9
size: -
D: -
J: TRBJ2-1

DNA: TGTGCCAGCAGCCAAGAACGCCAGGCAAACACTGAAGCTTTCTTT
CDR3: CASSQERQANTEAFF
V: TRBV4-2
size: few
D: -
J: TRBJ1-1

DNA: TGTGCCAGCAGCTTGGCGACAGGGCGCATGAACACTGAAGCTTTCTTT
CDR3: CASSLATGRMNTEAFF
V: TRBV5-5
size: -
D: TRBD1
J: TRBJ1-1

DNA: TGTGCCAGCAGCTTAGGTAGGGGGCGTGAGACTGAAGCTTTCTTT
CDR3: CASSLGRGRETEAFF
V: TRBV7-9
size: -
D: TRBD1
J: TRBJ1-1